The TCR delta chain described here comes from a study of γδ T cells in repeated Plasmodium falciparum infection. TRG and TRD sequences were obtained from every sorted gammadelta sample. TCRdb re-called clones from the multiplex PCR reads via CATT. The table has tens of thousands of delta-chain clones, 0.75% to 1% seen once; the top ten hold approximately 9.6%. Study observations and caveats: The Malian cohort came from a small rural village of predominantly one ethnic group. Malian children's Vdelta2-negative repertoires appeared more expanded and less diverse than Australians'.

This CDR3 is built from 16 residues. Per germline, CDR1 GEAIGNYY and CDR2 EKD. The ends lost 0 bases at V and 6 bases at J; junction bases unmatched: 10. Bulk repertoires came from Vgamma9/Vdelta2+ or Vdelta2-negative gammadelta T cells flow-sorted from PBMC. A note on this clone: The antigen is not known. The protein TCRdb gives is from a much larger clone and does not agree with this DNA's translation at residue 6, likely a read error; the protein shown here comes from the DNA.

The sequenced material came from gamma-delta T cells from blood. The gene calls are TRDV2 and TRDJ1; 9 nucleotides align to TRDD3. TCRdb lists no J gene, so it was determined here by aligning the DNA to germline. The sequence derives from a pool of human donors (malaria-infected and uninfected, not separated). The chain's CDR3 is CACDTKFLGDVNKLIF. DNA for the CDR3: TGTGCCTGTGACACCAAGTTTCTGGGGGATGTAAATAAACTCATCTTT.